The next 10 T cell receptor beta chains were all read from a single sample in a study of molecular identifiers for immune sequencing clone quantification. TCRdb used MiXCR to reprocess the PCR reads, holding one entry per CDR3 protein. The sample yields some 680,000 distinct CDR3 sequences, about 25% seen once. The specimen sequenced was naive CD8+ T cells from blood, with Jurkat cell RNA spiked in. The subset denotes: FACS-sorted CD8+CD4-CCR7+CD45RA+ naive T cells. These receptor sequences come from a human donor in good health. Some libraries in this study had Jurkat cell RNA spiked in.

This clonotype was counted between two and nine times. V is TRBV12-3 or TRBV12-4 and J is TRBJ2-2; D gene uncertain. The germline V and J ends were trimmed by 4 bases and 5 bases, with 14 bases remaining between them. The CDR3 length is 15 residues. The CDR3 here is CASSYLDLGTGELFF. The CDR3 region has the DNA TGTGCCAGCAGTTACCTTGACCTTGGGACCGGGGAGCTGTTTTTT.

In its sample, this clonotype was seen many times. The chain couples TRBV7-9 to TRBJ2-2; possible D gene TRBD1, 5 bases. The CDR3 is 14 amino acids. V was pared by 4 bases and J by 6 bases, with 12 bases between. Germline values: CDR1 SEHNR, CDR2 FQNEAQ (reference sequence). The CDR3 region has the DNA TGTGCCAGCAGCTCGTCCAGGGCGGCCGGGGAGCTGTTTTTT. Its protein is CASSSSRAAGELFF.

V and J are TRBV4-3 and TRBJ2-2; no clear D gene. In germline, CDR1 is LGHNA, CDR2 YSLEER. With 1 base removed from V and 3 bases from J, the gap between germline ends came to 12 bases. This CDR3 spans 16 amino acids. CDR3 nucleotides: TGCGCCAGCAGCCAAGTTTTAGGGCGGTACACCGGGGAGCTGTTTTTT. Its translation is CASSQVLGRYTGELFF.

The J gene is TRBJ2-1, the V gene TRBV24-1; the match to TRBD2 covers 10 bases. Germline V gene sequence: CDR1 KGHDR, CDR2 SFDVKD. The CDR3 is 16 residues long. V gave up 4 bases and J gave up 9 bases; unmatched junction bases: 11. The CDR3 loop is CATSDAGASGSFEQFF. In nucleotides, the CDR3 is TGTGCCACCAGTGACGCTGGGGCTAGCGGGAGCTTTGAGCAGTTCTTC.

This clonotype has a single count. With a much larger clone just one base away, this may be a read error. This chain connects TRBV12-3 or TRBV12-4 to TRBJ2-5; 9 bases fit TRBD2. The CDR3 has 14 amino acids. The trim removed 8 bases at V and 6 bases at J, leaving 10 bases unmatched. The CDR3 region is CASVSAGGIKTQYF. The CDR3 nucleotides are TGTGCCAGCGTGTCAGCGGGAGGCATTAAGACCCAGTACTTC.

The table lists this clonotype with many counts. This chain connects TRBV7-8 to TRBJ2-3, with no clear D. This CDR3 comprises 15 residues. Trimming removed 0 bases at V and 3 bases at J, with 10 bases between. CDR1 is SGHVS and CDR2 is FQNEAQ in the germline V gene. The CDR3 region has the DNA TGTGCCAGCAGCTTAGCGCTGCAGGCGACAGATACGCAGTATTTT. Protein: CASSLALQATDTQYF.

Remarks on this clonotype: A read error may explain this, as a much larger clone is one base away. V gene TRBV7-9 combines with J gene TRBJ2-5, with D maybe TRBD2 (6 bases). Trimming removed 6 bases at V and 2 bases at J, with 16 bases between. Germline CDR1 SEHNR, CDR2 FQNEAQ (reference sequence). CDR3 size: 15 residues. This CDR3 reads CASRNGGEPQETQYF. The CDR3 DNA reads TGTGCCAGCAGAAATGGCGGGGAACCGCAAGAGACCCAGTACTTC.

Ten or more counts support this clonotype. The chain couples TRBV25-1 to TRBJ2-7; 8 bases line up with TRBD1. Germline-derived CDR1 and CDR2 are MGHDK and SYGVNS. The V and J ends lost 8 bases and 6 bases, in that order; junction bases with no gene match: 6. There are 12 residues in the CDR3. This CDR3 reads CASWAGGLEQYF. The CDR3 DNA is TGTGCCAGCTGGGCAGGGGGCCTCGAGCAGTACTTC.

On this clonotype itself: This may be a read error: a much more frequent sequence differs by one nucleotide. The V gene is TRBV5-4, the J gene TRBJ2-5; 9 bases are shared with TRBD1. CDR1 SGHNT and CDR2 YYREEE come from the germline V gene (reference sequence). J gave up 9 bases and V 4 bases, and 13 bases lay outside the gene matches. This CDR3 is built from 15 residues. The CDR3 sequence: CASSRSQGAQESQYF. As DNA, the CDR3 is TGTGCCAGCAGCCGGTCACAGGGGGCGCAGGAGTCCCAGTACTTC.

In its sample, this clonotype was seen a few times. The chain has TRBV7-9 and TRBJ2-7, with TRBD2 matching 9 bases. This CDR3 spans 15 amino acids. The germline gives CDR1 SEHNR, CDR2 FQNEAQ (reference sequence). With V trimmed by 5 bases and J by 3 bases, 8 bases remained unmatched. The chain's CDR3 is CASSRLAGGVYEQYF. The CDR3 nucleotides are TGTGCCAGCAGCCGACTGGCGGGGGGGGTCTACGAGCAGTACTTC. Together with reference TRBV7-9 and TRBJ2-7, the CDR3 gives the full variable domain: DTGVSQNPRHKITKRGQNVTFRCDPISEHNRLYWYRQTLGQGPEFLTYFQNEAQLEKSRLLSDRFSAERPKGSFSTLEIQRTEQGDSAMYLCASSRLAGGVYEQYFGPGTRLTVT.